This TCR beta chain came from a study of blood T cell repertoires in COVID-19 (dated by TCRdb to about 2020). For the wider study: The collaborator samples originated in the United States, Italy and Spain and spanned the acute and convalescent phases of COVID-19. The prospective study material was composed of cDNA or gDNA derived from T cells, B-cell-depleted T cells, or PBMCs. Subjects who had been exposed to COVID-19, were actively infected with it, or had recovered from it provided the deeply sampled blood TCRbeta repertoires that made up the dataset. A freely available public database, intended as a resource for researchers studying the immune response to SARS-CoV-2, is where the repertoires were released. Samples came from the ongoing ImmuneRACE study (first 160 participants) plus 1,254 subjects from 6 global collaborators. A de-identified subject ID, COVID-19 status, age in years and sex were almost always included in the sample metadata. Where available, HLA class I and class II types were obtained from metadata supplied by the sample provider rather than from assay-based typing.

What the research found in general, with its limitations: The quantity of clinical and demographic metadata differed by source and by participant and was supplied without curation.

Collaborating institutions collected whole blood in K2EDTA tubes following their own protocols. Collaborator samples were shipped for TCRbeta analysis as frozen whole blood, isolated PBMCs, or DNA extracted from either sample type. TCRbeta CDR3 regions were amplified from genomic DNA using the immunoSEQ Assay, a bias-controlled multiplex PCR. Concerning the study's data processing: The number of nucleated cells in each sample was estimated by amplification of reference gene primers within the assay. Sequence reads were collapsed and filtered to measure the absolute abundance of every unique TCRbeta CDR3 rearrangement. Productive Simpson clonality was computed per sample as the square root of Simpson's diversity index over productive rearrangements. Sourced from immuneACCESS, this table was stored by TCRdb with only in-frame sequences that have V and J called. A share of the clones is absent; for the studies checked, an unresolved V gene accounts for under half, and the remainder has no known explanation. Clone size and V and J calls were adopted from that table, with D and trimming inferred from the DNA. The sample contains about 410,000 clones, 75% to 90% of them found a single time. The ten largest clones represent 1.4% of the sample.

Notes on this clone: Its antigen remains undetermined. The sample holds no much larger clone one base away, and base qualities are not on file. In the same sample, other DNA sequences code for this CDR3.

The CDR3 numbers 13 residues from cysteine through phenylalanine. Of all the DNA, just the CDR3 is kept, 39 bases in frame from base 1. The germline V gene supplies CDR1 ENHRY and CDR2 SYGVKD. Relative to germline, V is missing 4 bases and J is missing 4 bases, with 3 bases of the junction outside any gene match. The clonotype was recovered from a woman in her 30s with active or convalescent COVID-19. Material: peripheral blood. The rearrangement joined TRBV10-3 to TRBJ1-2; the central 7 bases match TRBD1. The CDR3 reads CAISGDSLYGYTF. At the DNA level, the sequence is TGTGCCATCAGTGGGGACAGTCTCTATGGCTACACCTTC.